This entry concerns a single TCR beta chain. Its specificity is not known. CDR1 MNHNY and CDR2 SVGAGI come from the germline V gene (reference sequence). Trimming left V 7 bases short and J 1 base short, with 14 bases between. The CDR3 is 15 residues long. This sample stems from a study of shared clonotypes between healthy human individuals. General study findings and limits: Lower generation probabilities were found for non-shared clonotypes than for those shared by all four donors. Compared with memory subsets, naive subsets generally had larger estimated richness.

CD4+ cells yielded CD45RA+ naive and CD45RA-negative memory subsets. In the source study's methods: With immunoSEQ giving junction-only sequences and no quality scores, filtering differed. Clones were read by immunoSEQ multiplex PCR, and TCRdb kept only the in-frame ones, dropping some. The D gene and trimming were derived from the DNA, and the V and J assignments and clone size from that table. The top ten hold approximately 1.5% of the sample, which has approximately 940,000 clones, about three quarters seen once. The V call is TRBV6-6, the J call TRBJ1-3; maybe TRBD1 (6 bases). Material for sequencing was memory CD4+ T cells sorted from blood. This sample's subset: CD45RA-negative fraction. This TCR came from a man between 18 and 29 years old in good health. CDR3 sequence: CASNTLRGSGNTIYF. DNA of the CDR3: TGTGCCAGCAATACTTTAAGGGGGTCTGGAAACACCATATATTTT.